In its sample, the clone carrying this TCR beta chain was seen many times. Its target is not known. Amplified TCR beta CDR3 regions came from RNA transcripts. HTBI primers were the set used in a first-round RT-PCR of the TCR CDR3. TCRdb passed the multiplex PCR reads through MiXCR, listing each CDR3 protein once. Seen here are around 580,000 distinct CDR3 sequences, around 42% observed once, and the top ten hold around 8%. A lack of ophthalmopathy progression within 18 months defined stable Graves' hyperthyroidism. With V trimmed by 3 bases and J by 5 bases, 3 bases remained unmatched. The CDR3 contains 14 residues. Germline-derived CDR1 and CDR2 are SGHTA and FQGTGA. This sample stems from a study of T cells in Graves' hyperthyroidism and ophthalmopathy. General study points: The majority of expanded thyroid clonotypes above 0.001 also appeared in blood. Ophthalmopathy was model-predicted a median roughly 6.3 months pre-onset.

The chain employs TRBV7-3 and TRBJ1-5; 8 bases fit TRBD1. The sequencing sample was made of peripheral blood or thyroid tissue (not recorded which). The sequence was collected from a young woman with Graves' hyperthyroidism. CDR3 protein: CASSFPGGDQPQHF. CDR3 nucleotides: TGTGCCAGCAGCTTCCCAGGGGGCGATCAGCCCCAGCATTTT.